This is a list of T cell receptor beta chains from one sample in a study of OX40 agonist ivuxolimab in advanced cancers. Using immunoSEQ multiplex PCR, the repertoire was profiled, and TCRdb retains in-frame clones only, with some absent. The data hold about 44,000 clones, with 70% to 90% observed a single time. The source material was CD4+ or CD8+ T cells sorted from blood, sampled in a trial of the OX40 agonist ivuxolimab. These receptors were taken from an adult with an advanced solid tumor such as melanoma, head and neck, liver or kidney cancer. CDR3s include the opening cysteine and the closing phenylalanine or tryptophan. Each record gives: clone size, V gene, D gene, J gene, CDR3 DNA, CDR3 protein. A D gene is named only where the DNA matches it firmly. Where a row states a size, it is once, few, many or the class of an expanded clone; other rows omit it.

-	TRBV4-1	TRBD2	TRBJ2-3	TGCGCCAGCAGCCAAGAGAGGGGACTAGTCGGCACAGATACGCAGTATTTT	CASSQERGLVGTDTQYF
-	TRBV2	TRBD2	TRBJ2-7	TGTGCCAGCACTCTTCTAGCGGGGGTCTCGTTTAGCTACGAGCAGTACTTC	CASTLLAGVSFSYEQYF
-	TRBV5-1	TRBD1	TRBJ2-1	TGCGCCAGCAGCTCTGGACAGGGGGGGTACAATGAGCAGTTCTTC	CASSSGQGGYNEQFF
-	TRBV15	-	TRBJ2-5	TGTGCCACCACCCAGGGCACACAAGAGACCCAGTACTTC	CATTQGTQETQYF
-	TRBV28	TRBD2	TRBJ2-1	TGTGCCAGCACCAACTTAGGTAGCGGGTTCACTGAGCAGTTCTTC	CASTNLGSGFTEQFF
once	TRBV28	-	TRBJ1-1	TGTGCCAGCAGTTTATTGTTCGGTGAAGCTTTCTTT	CASSLLFGEAFF
-	TRBV6-5	-	TRBJ1-3	TGTGCCAGCAGCCGCGAGTATGGAAACACCATATATTTT	CASSREYGNTIYF
-	TRBV7-2	TRBD2	TRBJ2-1	TGTGCCAGCAGCTCGGGGGGGTATATCAATGAGCAGTTCTTC	CASSSGGYINEQFF
-	TRBV30	-	TRBJ2-1	TGTGCCTGGAGTGTCTCCGGAGTTGAGCAGTTCTTC	CAWSVSGVEQFF
-	TRBV7-2	-	TRBJ2-3	TGTGCCAGCAGCACCAGGGCAGATACGCAGTATTTT	CASSTRADTQYF
-	TRBV7-2	-	TRBJ2-1	TGTGCCAGCAGCCCGTACAATGAGCAGTTCTTC	CASSPYNEQFF
-	TRBV28	TRBD1	TRBJ1-2	TGTGCTTTCTCCGCCCAATCAGGGGGCGTCTATGGCTACACCTTC	CAFSAQSGGVYGYTF
-	TRBV7-2	TRBD2	TRBJ2-7	TGTGCCAGCAGTTTCATTAGCGGGGCCTCCTACGAGCAGTACTTC	CASSFISGASYEQYF
-	TRBV6-5	-	TRBJ1-1	TGTGCCAGCAGTTACGGGTCAGACACTGAAGCTTTCTTT	CASSYGSDTEAFF
-	TRBV19	TRBD1	TRBJ2-6	TGTGCCAGTAGTGTCAATTCCGGGACAGGGGATGTATACTCTGGGGCCAACGTCCTGACTTTC	CASSVNSGTGDVYSGANVLTF
once	TRBV5-1	TRBD1	TRBJ2-2	TGCGCCAGCAGCCCGGGGACAGCGAACACCGGGGAGCTGTTTTTT	CASSPGTANTGELFF
-	TRBV6-1	-	TRBJ1-2	TGTGCCAGCAGTGTGGGGGGCGCCTGGGACGGCTACACCTTC	CASSVGGAWDGYTF
-	TRBV30	-	TRBJ1-6	TGTGCCTGGAGCTTGTTCGGCCATTTTTCACCCCTCCACTTT	CAWSLFGHFSPLHF
once	TRBV7-2	TRBD2	TRBJ2-7	TGTGCCAGCAGCTCCAAAAGCGGGGGGGCTTCCTACGAGCAGTACTTC	CASSSKSGGASYEQYF
once	TRBV7-9	-	TRBJ1-4	TGTGCCAGCAGCTTCTCCGGCATCGAAGAAAGTTTTGAAAAACTGTTTTTT	CASSFSGIEESFEKLFF
-	TRBV19	TRBD2	TRBJ2-1	TGTGCCAGTAGTTCGACTAGCGGAGGGCTCCCCCGGCAGTTCTTC	CASSSTSGGLPRQFF
-	TRBV7-2	TRBD1	TRBJ2-7	TGTGCCAGCAGCCTACAACCGACAGGGACCTCCTACGAGCAGTACTTC	CASSLQPTGTSYEQYF
-	TRBV6-5	-	TRBJ1-1	TGTGCCAGCAGCCCCTCGCAGGCAAACACTGAAGCTTTCTTT	CASSPSQANTEAFF
-	TRBV5-1	-	TRBJ1-2	TGCGCCAGCAGCTTACAGGGTTCTTCCTATGGCTACACCTTC	CASSLQGSSYGYTF
-	TRBV18	-	TRBJ1-5	TGTGCCAGCTCACCAGGGTCCGATCAGCCCCAGCATTTT	CASSPGSDQPQHF
-	TRBV19	-	TRBJ2-2	TGTGCCAGTAGTGGACTGACAGGCGGGAACACCGGAGAGCTGTTTTTT	CASSGLTGGNTGELFF
-	TRBV28	-	TRBJ2-3	TGTGCCAGCAGTTTATCGGCACCAAGCACAGATACGCAGTATTTT	CASSLSAPSTDTQYF
once	TRBV4-3	-	TRBJ2-3	TGCGCCAGCAGCCAAGAGAGTGTAGCGGGCACAGATACGCAGTATTTT	CASSQESVAGTDTQYF
-	TRBV19	-	TRBJ2-2	TGTGCCAGTAGTATAGACGGGGCCGACACCGGGGAGCTGTTTTTT	CASSIDGADTGELFF
-	TRBV29-1	-	TRBJ2-7	TGCAGCGTAGAGGAGGGGCCCTACGAGCAGTACTTC	CSVEEGPYEQYF
-	TRBV28	-	TRBJ2-7	TGTGCCAGCAGCTCCAAGGGCAGGAACAACGAGCAGTACTTC	CASSSKGRNNEQYF